Described below is a single T cell receptor (beta chain) sequence and its context. This clonotype came up many times. The antigen it binds to is not known. Base quality data are lacking; no much larger clone is found one base away. Amplification of TCR beta CDR3 regions was carried out from RNA transcripts. The TCR CDR3 was subjected to a first round of RT-PCR using the HTBI primer set and the Qiagen OneStep RT-PCR kit. Libraries were constructed in a second round of multiplex PCR, after which size selection and purification were performed. Libraries were sequenced paired-end with 100 bp reads on an Illumina HiSeq2000. As for how the authors treated the data: SOAPnuke was used to process the raw data, with reads discarded if the reads contained adapters or uncalled bases, had a mean Phred below 15, or lacked an exact constant-primer or identifier match. High-quality paired reads were merged using COPE v1.2.5, and each unique nucleotide sequence was defined as a clonotype. MiTCR v1.1 was used to align clonotypes to the IMGT TRBV, TRBD and TRBJ reference segments. Only V-J combinations with frequency above 0.0001, covering 99.2% of repertoires, were analysed. A TCS score was defined as the ratio between F50 (clonal expansion) and ExV (chaos), using BLOSUM62-based TCRdist between CDR3 peptides within each V-J. Welch's t-statistics and random forest reduced around 520 V-J features to roughly 13, which were used in a naive Bayes classifier (R e1071). The public sequencing data were trimmed at Q25 with fastp and processed into clonotypes with MiXCR by TCRdb, which kept only in-frame beta chains. Rows are combined by CDR3 protein, so each entry shows the most common genes and DNA. The V and J calls were not made by the authors but by TCRdb's processing. The sample contains over 250,000 distinct CDR3 sequences, roughly 13% of them found a single time. In total, the top ten clones hold 34% of the sample.

The CDR3, from cysteine to phenylalanine, totals 12 residues. The sequence is cut down to CDR3 DNA, 36 bases in frame from base 1. V is clipped by 6 bases and J by 1 base, and the sequence between their germline boundaries is 9 bases long. CDR1 is given as DFQATT and CDR2 as SNEGSKA, both from the germline V gene (reference sequence). Ophthalmopathy patients had moderately to severely active disease, Clinical Activity Score of at least 3, NOSPECS grade of at least 4, and duration under 3 months. Exclusion was applied to patients with uncontrolled infections, other autoimmune diseases, pregnancy or lactation. Diagnoses were established on the basis of clinical symptoms, serum thyroxine and TRAb, thyroid ultrasound, and orbital computed tomography. PBMCs were isolated from more than 9 ml of fresh peripheral blood by Ficoll-Paque density gradient centrifugation. Trizol reagent was used to extract total RNA, and RNA quality was then checked on an Agilent 2100 Bioanalyzer.

The source of the sample is a study of T cells in Graves' hyperthyroidism and ophthalmopathy (dated by TCRdb to about 2019). About the study as a whole: Peripheral blood was collected at initial diagnosis, before any treatment. In addition, the study compared T-cell repertoires in thyroid tissue and in blood from a handful of Graves' hyperthyroidism patients. The roughly 94 discovery patients were randomly split 7:3 into training and test sets. Once sampling was done, hyperthyroidism patients were given methimazole at a starting dose of 30 mg daily, whereas ophthalmopathy patients were given high-dose intravenous methylprednisolone. According to the paper, TCR Vbeta CDR3 sequencing was carried out on over 130 peripheral blood samples, which came from about 45 ophthalmopathy, 70 to 80 hyperthyroidism and roughly 17 progressor patients. A discovery cohort of approximately 97 patients, approximately 45 with Graves' ophthalmopathy and more than 55 with stable Graves' hyperthyroidism, was used to find distinguishing TCR V-J signatures. Prospective prediction of ophthalmopathy was tested in an independent validation cohort of 18 to 20 hyperthyroidism patients and some 17 patients who later progressed to ophthalmopathy. The study at large found these results: Sample size was not statistically predetermined, and blinding of investigators to group allocation was not performed. Blood samples also contained most of the expanded thyroid clonotypes (frequency above 0.001), which suggests that blood repertoires may reflect thyroid immune responses. In validation, the model predicted progression to ophthalmopathy with about 71% sensitivity and 72% to 75% specificity, a median of about 6.7 months before onset. Ophthalmopathy was separated from stable hyperthyroidism by a 13 V-J signature model, with approximately 86% sensitivity and about 81% specificity obtained in cross-validation and 80%/75% obtained in testing.

Rearrangement joined TRBV20-1 to TRBJ1-2; matching of 5 bases hints at TRBD1 as the D gene. This TCR was sampled from a woman aged 40 to 50 with Graves' ophthalmopathy. Sequenced sample: blood. CDR3 sequence: CSAAGHNYGYTF. The nucleotide sequence reads TGCAGTGCAGCGGGGCATAACTATGGCTACACCTTC.